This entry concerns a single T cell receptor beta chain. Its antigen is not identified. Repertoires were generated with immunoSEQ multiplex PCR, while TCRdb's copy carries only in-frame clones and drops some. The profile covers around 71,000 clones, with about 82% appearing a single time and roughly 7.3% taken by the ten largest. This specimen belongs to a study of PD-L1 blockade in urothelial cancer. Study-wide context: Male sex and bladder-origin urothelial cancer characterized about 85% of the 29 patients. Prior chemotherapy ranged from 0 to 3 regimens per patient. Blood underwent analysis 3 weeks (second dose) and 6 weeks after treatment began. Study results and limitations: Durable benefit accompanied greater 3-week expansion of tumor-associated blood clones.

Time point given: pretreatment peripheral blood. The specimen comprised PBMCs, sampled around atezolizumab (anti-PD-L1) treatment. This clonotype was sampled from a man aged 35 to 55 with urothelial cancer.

The CDR3 region has the DNA TGTGCCATCAGAGGGACTAGCGGGATGAGCTCCTACAATGAGCAGTTCTTC. It encodes CAIRGTSGMSSYNEQFF. This chain connects TRBV10-3 to TRBJ2-1; 13 bases map to TRBD2. CDR3 size: 17 residues. CDR1 and CDR2 from the germline V gene are ENHRY and SYGVKD. With 6 bases clipped from V and 0 bases from J, the junction kept 5 bases outside the gene matches.